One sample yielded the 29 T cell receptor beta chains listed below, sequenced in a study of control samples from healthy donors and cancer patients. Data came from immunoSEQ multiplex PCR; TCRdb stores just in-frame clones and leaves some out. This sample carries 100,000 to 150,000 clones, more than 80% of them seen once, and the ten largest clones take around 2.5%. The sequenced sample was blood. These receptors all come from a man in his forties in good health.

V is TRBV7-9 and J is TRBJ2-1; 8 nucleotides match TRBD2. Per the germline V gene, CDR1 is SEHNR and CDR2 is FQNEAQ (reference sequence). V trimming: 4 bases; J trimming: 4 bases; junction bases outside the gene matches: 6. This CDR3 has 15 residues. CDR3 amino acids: CASSYERGLYNEQFF. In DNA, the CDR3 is TGTGCCAGCAGCTATGAGCGGGGGTTATACAATGAGCAGTTCTTC.

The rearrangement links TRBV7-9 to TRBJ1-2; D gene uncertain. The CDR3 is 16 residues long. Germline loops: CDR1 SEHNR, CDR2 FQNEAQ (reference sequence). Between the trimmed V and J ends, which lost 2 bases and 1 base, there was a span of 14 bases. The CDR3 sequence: CASSLIDGPFNYGYTF. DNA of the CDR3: TGTGCCAGCAGCTTAATCGACGGACCTTTTAACTATGGCTACACCTTC.

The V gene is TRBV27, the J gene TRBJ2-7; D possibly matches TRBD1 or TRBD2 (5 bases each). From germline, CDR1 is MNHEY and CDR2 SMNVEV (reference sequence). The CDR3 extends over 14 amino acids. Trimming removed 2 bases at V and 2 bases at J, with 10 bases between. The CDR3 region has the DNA TGTGCCAGCAGTTTAAGGGGACCCACCTACGAGCAGTACTTC. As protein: CASSLRGPTYEQYF.

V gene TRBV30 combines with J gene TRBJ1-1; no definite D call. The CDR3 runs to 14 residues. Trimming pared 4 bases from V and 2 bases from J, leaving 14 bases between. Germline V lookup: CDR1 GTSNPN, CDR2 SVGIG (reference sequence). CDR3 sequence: CAWTLMSVNTEAFF. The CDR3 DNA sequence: TGTGCCTGGACCCTCATGTCGGTTAACACTGAAGCTTTCTTT.

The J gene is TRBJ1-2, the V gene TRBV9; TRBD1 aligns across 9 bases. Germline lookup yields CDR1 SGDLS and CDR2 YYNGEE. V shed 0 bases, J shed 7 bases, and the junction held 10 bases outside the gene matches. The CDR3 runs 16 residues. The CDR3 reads CASSVGLGQGVGGYTF. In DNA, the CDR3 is TGTGCCAGCAGCGTAGGTTTGGGACAGGGAGTGGGTGGCTACACCTTC.

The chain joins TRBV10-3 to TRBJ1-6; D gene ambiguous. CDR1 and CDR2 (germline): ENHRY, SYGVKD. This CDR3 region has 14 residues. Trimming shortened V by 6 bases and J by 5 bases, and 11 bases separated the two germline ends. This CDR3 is CAIRSGVDNSPLHF. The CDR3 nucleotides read TGTGCCATCAGGTCCGGGGTGGATAATTCACCCCTCCACTTT.

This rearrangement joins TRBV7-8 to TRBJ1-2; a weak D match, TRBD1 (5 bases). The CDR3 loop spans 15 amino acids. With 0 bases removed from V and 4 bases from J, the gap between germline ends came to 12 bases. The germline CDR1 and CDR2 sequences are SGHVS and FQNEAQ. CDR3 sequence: CASSLAGTGFYGYTF. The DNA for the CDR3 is TGTGCCAGCAGCTTAGCGGGGACGGGATTCTATGGCTACACCTTC.

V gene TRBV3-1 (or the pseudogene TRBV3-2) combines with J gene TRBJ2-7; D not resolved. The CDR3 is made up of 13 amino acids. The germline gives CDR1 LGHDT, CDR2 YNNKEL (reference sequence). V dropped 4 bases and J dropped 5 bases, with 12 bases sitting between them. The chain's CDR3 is CASSLMAANEQYF. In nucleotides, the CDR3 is TGTGCCAGCAGCCTTATGGCAGCGAACGAGCAGTACTTC.

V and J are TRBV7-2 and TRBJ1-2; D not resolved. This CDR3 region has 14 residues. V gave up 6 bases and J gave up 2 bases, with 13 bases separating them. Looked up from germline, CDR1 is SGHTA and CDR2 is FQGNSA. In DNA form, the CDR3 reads TGTGCCAGCAGGGGCGGGCAGATGAACTATGGCTACACCTTC. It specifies CASRGGQMNYGYTF.

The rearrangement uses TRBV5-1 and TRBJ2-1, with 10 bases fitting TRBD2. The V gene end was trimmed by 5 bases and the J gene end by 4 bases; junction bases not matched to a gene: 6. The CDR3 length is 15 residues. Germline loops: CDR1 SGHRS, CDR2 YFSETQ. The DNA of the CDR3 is TGCGCCAGCAGTCAAACTAGCGGGGTTTACAATGAGCAGTTCTTC. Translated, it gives CASSQTSGVYNEQFF.

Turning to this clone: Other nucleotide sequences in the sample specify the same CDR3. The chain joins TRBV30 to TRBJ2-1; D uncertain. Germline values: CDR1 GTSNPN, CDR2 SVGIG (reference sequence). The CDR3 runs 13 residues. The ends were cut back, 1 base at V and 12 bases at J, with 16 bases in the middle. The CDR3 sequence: CAWSAPPHSPQFF. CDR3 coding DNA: TGTGCCTGGAGTGCTCCCCCTCACTCTCCGCAGTTCTTC.

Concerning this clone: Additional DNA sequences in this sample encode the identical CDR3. The CDR3 region has the DNA TGTGCCAGCAGTCAAGAGACCCAGTACTTC. It translates to CASSQETQYF. The rearrangement links TRBV2 to TRBJ2-5; D is ambiguous. This CDR3 has 10 amino acids. The germline gives CDR1 SNHLY, CDR2 FYNNEI. V dropped 5 bases and J dropped 2 bases, with 0 bases sitting between them.

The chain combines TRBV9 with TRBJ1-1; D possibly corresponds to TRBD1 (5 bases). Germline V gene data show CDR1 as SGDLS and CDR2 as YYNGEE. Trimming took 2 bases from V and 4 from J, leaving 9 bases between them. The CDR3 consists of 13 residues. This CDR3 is CASSVIGGTEAFF. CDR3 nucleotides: TGTGCCAGCAGCGTGATTGGGGGCACTGAAGCTTTCTTT.

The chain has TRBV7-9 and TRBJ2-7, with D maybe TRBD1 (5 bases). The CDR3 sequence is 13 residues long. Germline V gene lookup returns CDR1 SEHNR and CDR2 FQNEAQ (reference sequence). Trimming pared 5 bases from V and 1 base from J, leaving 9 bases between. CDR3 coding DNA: TGTGCCAGCAGCGCCGACAGATCCTACGAGCAGTACTTC. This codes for CASSADRSYEQYF.

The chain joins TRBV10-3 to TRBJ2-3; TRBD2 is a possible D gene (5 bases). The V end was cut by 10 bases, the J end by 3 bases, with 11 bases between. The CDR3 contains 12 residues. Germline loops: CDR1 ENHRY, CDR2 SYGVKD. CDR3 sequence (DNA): TGTGCCACCCGCTCGGGGACAGATACGCAGTATTTT. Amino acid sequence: CATRSGTDTQYF.

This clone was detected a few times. DNA for the CDR3: TGTGCCAGCAGTTCCGGGACAGGGGGCGTAGAGACCCAGTACTTC. Translation gives CASSSGTGGVETQYF. The chain employs TRBV27 and TRBJ2-5, with 12 bases matching TRBD1. The CDR3 covers 15 residues. V was clipped by 4 bases and J by 4 bases; unmatched bases: 4. CDR1 MNHEY and CDR2 SMNVEV come from the germline V gene (reference sequence).

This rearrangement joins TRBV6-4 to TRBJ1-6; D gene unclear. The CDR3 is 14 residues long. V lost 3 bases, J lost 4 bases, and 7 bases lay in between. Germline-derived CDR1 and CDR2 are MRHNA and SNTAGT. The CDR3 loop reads CASSEASYNSPLHF. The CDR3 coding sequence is TGTGCCAGCAGTGAAGCGAGTTATAATTCACCCCTCCACTTT.

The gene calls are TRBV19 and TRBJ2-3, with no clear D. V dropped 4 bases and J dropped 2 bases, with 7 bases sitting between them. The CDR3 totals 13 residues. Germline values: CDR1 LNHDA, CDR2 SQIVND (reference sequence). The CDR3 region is CASSNYFTDTQYF. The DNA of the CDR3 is TGTGCCAGTAGTAATTACTTCACAGATACGCAGTATTTT.

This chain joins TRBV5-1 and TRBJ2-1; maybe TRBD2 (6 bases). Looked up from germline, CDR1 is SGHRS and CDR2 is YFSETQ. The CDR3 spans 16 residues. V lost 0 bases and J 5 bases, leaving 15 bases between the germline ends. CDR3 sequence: CASSLGRVVRNNEQFF. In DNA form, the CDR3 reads TGCGCCAGCAGCTTGGGGAGGGTAGTCCGGAACAATGAGCAGTTCTTC.

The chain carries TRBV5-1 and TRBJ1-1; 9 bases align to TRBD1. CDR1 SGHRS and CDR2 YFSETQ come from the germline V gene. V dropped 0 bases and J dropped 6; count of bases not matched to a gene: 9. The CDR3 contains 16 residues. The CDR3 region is CASSLEWDRVGAEAFF. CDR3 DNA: TGCGCCAGCAGCTTGGAGTGGGACAGGGTCGGGGCTGAAGCTTTCTTT.

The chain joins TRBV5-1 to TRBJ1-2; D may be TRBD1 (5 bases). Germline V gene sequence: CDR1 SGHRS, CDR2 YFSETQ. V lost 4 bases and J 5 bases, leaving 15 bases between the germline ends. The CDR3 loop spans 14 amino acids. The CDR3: CASSGTTGEYGYTF. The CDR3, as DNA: TGCGCCAGCAGCGGAACAACGGGGGAATATGGCTACACCTTC.

The DNA for the CDR3 is TGTGCCAGCAGCTTCCTACAGGGAGACCCAACTAATGAAAAACTGTTTTTT. This translates into CASSFLQGDPTNEKLFF. The rearrangement uses TRBV11-2 and TRBJ1-4; D might be TRBD1 (6 bases). V lost 3 bases and J lost 0, with 14 bases in between. The germline V gene has CDR1 SGHAT and CDR2 FQNNGV. CDR3 length: 17 amino acids.

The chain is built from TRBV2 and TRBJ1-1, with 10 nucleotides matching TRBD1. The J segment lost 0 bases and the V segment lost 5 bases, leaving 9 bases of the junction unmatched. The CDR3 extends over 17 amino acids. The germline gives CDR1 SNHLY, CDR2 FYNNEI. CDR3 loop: CASSSGTGASMNTEAFF. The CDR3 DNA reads TGTGCCAGCAGTTCCGGGACAGGGGCTTCCATGAACACTGAAGCTTTCTTT.

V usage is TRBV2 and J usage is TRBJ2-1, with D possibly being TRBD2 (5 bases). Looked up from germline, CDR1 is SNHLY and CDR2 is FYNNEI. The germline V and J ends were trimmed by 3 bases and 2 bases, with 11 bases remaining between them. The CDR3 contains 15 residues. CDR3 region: CASSDRRPTYNEQFF. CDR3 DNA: TGTGCCAGCAGTGATCGGAGGCCTACCTACAATGAGCAGTTCTTC.

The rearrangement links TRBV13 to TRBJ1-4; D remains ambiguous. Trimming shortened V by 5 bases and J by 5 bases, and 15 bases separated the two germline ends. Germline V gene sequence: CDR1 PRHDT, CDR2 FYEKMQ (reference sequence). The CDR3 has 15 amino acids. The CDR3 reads CASSAAGSGNEKLFF. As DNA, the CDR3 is TGTGCCAGCAGCGCAGCCGGGAGCGGGAATGAAAAACTGTTTTTT. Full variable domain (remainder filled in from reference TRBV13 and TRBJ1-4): AAGVIQSPRHLIKEKRETATLKCYPIPRHDTVYWYQQGPGQDPQFLISFYEKMQSDKGSIPDRFSAQQFSDYHSELNMSSLELGDSALYFCASSAAGSGNEKLFFGSGTQLSVL.

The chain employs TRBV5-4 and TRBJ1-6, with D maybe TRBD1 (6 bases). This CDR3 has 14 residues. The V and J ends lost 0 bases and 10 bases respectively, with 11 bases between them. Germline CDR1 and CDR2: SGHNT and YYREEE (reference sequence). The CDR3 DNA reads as TGTGCCAGCAGCTTGGATGCAGGGGAATCACCCCTCCACTTT. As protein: CASSLDAGESPLHF.

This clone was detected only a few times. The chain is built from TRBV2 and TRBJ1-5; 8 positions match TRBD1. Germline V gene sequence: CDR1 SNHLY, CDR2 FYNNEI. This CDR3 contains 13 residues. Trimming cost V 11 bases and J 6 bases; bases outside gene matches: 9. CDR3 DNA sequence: TGTGCCGGTTTGACAGGGGTAGGTCAGCCCCAGCATTTT. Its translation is CAGLTGVGQPQHF.

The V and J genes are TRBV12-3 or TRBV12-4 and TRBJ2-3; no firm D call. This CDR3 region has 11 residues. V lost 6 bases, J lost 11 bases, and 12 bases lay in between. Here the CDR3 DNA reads TGTGCCAGCAGCCCCCGGAAGGAGCAGTATTTT. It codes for CASSPRKEQYF.

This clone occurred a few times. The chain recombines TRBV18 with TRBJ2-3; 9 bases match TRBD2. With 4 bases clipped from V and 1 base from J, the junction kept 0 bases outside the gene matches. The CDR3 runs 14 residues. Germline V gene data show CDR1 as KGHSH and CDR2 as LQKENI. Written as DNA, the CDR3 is TGTGCCAGCTCACGACTAGCGGGCACAGATACGCAGTATTTT. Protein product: CASSRLAGTDTQYF.